This T cell receptor beta chain was found in a study of beta chain features in type 1 diabetes (dated by TCRdb to 2017 to 2018). About the full investigation: Mean age, gender distribution, total cell number and subset yield did not differ between patients and healthy donors. Across all samples, fewer than 110,000,000 sorted cells were examined, and cell number per subset correlated strongly with RNA yield. In the study, TCRB repertoires of sorted circulating CD4+ T cell subsets from recently diagnosed type 1 diabetes patients were compared with those of matched healthy donors. Naive and central memory subsets were obtained from all 30 or so donors, but regulatory and stem cell-like memory subsets were isolated from only 8 patients and roughly eight healthy donors.

Points the paper makes about the study in general: Patients with type 1 diabetes made fewer insertions and deleted more nucleotides at VDJ recombination sites, implying thymic rearrangement abnormalities. Naive, central memory and regulatory TCRB repertoires appeared more similar among patients than among healthy donors. Because cDNA rather than genomic DNA was sequenced, highly expressing activated cells could have been over-represented, although no difference in activation and CD3 levels was found between groups. Only small numbers of individuals were included in the HLA sub-analyses, which left unresolved whether HLA type had any influence on TCRB rearrangement. Shorter templates might have been favored by PCR, but patient and control samples were amplified and corrected together, so both groups would have been affected equally by any skew. Type 1 diabetes patients showed a moderate but significant shortening of TCRB CDR3 length in all four CD4+ subsets.

The CDR3 goes from the cysteine to the phenylalanine over 13 residues. Only the CDR3 portion is preserved as DNA: 39 bases, with reading frame beginning at the first base. Trimming at the junction amounts to 3 bases on V and 5 bases on J, and the germline ends lie 8 bases apart. Looking up the germline V gene yields CDR1 SGHTA and CDR2 FQGTGA. The entire isolated RNA was reverse transcribed using the High Capacity cDNA Reverse Transcription Kit, and thus expressed TCRB transcripts were sequenced. Deep immunoSEQ sequencing was performed on naive, central memory and regulatory T cell samples, with an average of roughly 3.3 million total reads per sample. After sorted cells were lysed in RLT buffer, RNA was extracted with DNase-treated RNeasy Micro or Mini kits, with the choice depending on cell number. To prevent cross-contamination, each cell subset was processed individually, whereas patient and healthy donor samples were processed jointly. The immunoSEQ multiplex PCR was used to amplify TCRB sequences from cDNA, yielding 87-bp fragments that span the CDR3 region. The amplicons were sequenced using the Illumina HiSeq platform. Per the authors' processing: Synthetic template baselines were used to correct PCR bias computationally, reads within Hamming distance 2 were collapsed together, and singletons that could not be merged were discarded. Reads were aligned against IMGT to assign V, D and J genes, CDR3 length and insertions or deletions at six rearrangement sites. Clonotype counts were normalized to sorted cell number within each subset before computing true diversity and Gini coefficients with the tcR R package. The overlap coefficient, calculated on TCRB nucleotide sequences, was used to measure repertoire sharing. TCRdb limited this immuneACCESS table to in-frame rearrangements with V and J called. A share of clones is missing; checked studies link under half to unresolved V genes, and the rest is unexplained. The V and J calls and the clone size are those of that table, but D and trimming were determined from the DNA. This sample lists about 140,000 clones; 6.9% were detected once. The top ten constitute approximately 1.5% of the sample.

Each donor gave one peripheral blood draw, approximately 110 mL on average, collected into heparinised tubes. A BD FACSAria II was used to sort naive, central memory, regulatory and stem cell-like memory CD4+ T cells with a panel that included CD45RO, CCR7, CD25, CD127, CD95 and CD27. Every sorted population had a purity above 95%. Right away, PBMCs were isolated by Lymphoprep density gradient centrifugation and were stained directly, with no culture step. So that batch effects would be minimized, each experiment stained and sorted samples in pairs, pairing one healthy donor with one patient. This clone showed up many times. Its antigen specificity is not known. Base qualities are not at hand, and no much larger clone is one base apart.

The rearrangement combines TRBV7-3 with TRBJ2-1, with the D gene not clear enough to name. The sequence came from a woman in her 30s in good health. Sequencing was performed on central memory CD4+ T cells from blood. CDR3 reads: CASSFTYDNEQFF. The base sequence is TGTGCCAGCAGCTTCACCTACGACAATGAGCAGTTCTTC.